These 16 T cell receptor beta chains were all obtained from the same sample, sequenced in a study of blood T cells in healthy people across ages. A J-beta primer mix and a sample-barcoded 5' primer were used in a second PCR of about 7 to 11 cycles. MiXCR was run by TCRdb on the 5' RACE reads, yielding one entry per CDR3 protein. The sample includes roughly 730,000 distinct CDR3 sequences, approximately 60% seen only once; the top ten take more than 25%. The sequenced sample consisted of blood. The source is a man in his forties in good health.

The chain couples TRBV5-1 to TRBJ2-6; unclear D gene. The CDR3 runs to 18 residues. V lost 1 base and J lost 2, with 16 bases in between. Germline assignment: CDR1 SGHRS and CDR2 YFSETQ. CDR3 residues: CASSLFYGQKAGANVLTF. The DNA for the CDR3 is TGCGCCAGCAGCTTGTTTTACGGCCAGAAAGCTGGGGCCAACGTCCTGACTTTC.

This clonotype came up a few times. CDR3 region: CASTFLILDRSNYGYTF. DNA for the CDR3: TGTGCCAGCACTTTTCTTATACTCGACAGGTCTAACTATGGCTACACCTTC. The chain couples TRBV12-3 or TRBV12-4 to TRBJ1-2; the D gene is possibly TRBD1 (6 bases). V was clipped by 7 bases and J by 0 bases, with 21 bases between them. The CDR3 loop spans 17 amino acids.

The chain recombines TRBV7-8 with TRBJ1-1; D remains unclear. V was shortened by 2 bases and J by 10 bases, with 8 bases between the two germline ends. CDR1 SGHVS and CDR2 FQNEAQ come from the germline V gene. The CDR3 covers 11 residues. This CDR3 reads CASSLLPGAFF. In nucleotides, the CDR3 is TGTGCCAGCAGCTTACTCCCGGGAGCTTTCTTT.

CDR3 bases: TGTGCCAGCAGCCCCGTGAGGAGCGGGGGGGTGAGTAAGCAGTTCTTC. Translation gives CASSPVRSGGVSKQFF. The chain couples TRBV28 to TRBJ2-1, with 10 bases that match TRBD2. The V gene end was trimmed by 6 bases and the J gene end by 11 bases; junction bases not matched to a gene: 16. Germline-derived CDR1 and CDR2 are MDHEN and SYDVKM. This CDR3 is built from 16 residues.

This clonotype has just a few counts. The chain couples TRBV13 to TRBJ2-7; 10 nucleotides agree with TRBD1. The CDR3 spans 16 residues. V was clipped by 3 bases and J by 4 bases; unmatched bases: 9. From germline, CDR1 is PRHDT and CDR2 FYEKMQ (reference sequence). The chain's CDR3 is CASSFILSDRGYEQYF. DNA for the CDR3: TGTGCCAGCAGCTTCATATTATCGGACAGGGGGTACGAGCAGTACTTC.

The table lists this clonotype with a few counts. The chain employs TRBV20-1 and TRBJ2-3; D unresolved. Germline-derived CDR1 and CDR2 are DFQATT and SNEGSKA (reference sequence). The V end was cut by 5 bases, the J end by 2 bases, with 14 bases between. The CDR3 sequence is 14 residues long. The CDR3 bases are TGCAGTGCTCCGGAGAAACTTAACACAGATACGCAGTATTTT. The encoded protein is CSAPEKLNTDTQYF.

This sequence joins TRBV11-3 and TRBJ1-2, with D possibly matching TRBD1 (6 bases). Trimming took 5 bases from V and 8 from J, leaving 21 bases between them. The CDR3 runs to 15 residues. CDR1 is SGHNT, CDR2 YENEEA, per germline. The CDR3, as DNA: TGTGCCAGCAGCCGCTACGGGCAGGGGCCTGGAGGCTACACCTTC. This encodes CASSRYGQGPGGYTF.

The CDR3 nucleotides are TGTGCCAGCAGTATAAGGAGAACCTTCACAGATACGCAGTATTTT. Translation: CASSIRRTFTDTQYF. The chain is built from TRBV27 and TRBJ2-3, with D unresolved. The CDR3 consists of 15 residues. Germline loops: CDR1 MNHEY, CDR2 SMNVEV (reference sequence). V shed 5 bases and J shed 2 bases, with 14 bases lying between them.

The V call is TRBV12-3 or TRBV12-4, the J call TRBJ2-1, with 8 bases fitting TRBD2. This CDR3 has 15 amino acids. Trimming at V came to 5 bases and at J to 6 bases, leaving 9 bases not matched to a gene. The CDR3 here is CASSPTRTSRNEQFF. The CDR3 nucleotides are TGTGCCAGCAGTCCAACCCGGACTAGCCGCAATGAGCAGTTCTTC.

V usage is TRBV5-6 and J usage is TRBJ2-6; D gene uncertain. The CDR3 is 17 amino acids. Germline loops: CDR1 SGHDT, CDR2 YYEEEE. Deletions cut 4 bases from V and 0 bases from J, with 14 bases between. CDR3 residues: CASSGWVSVSGANVLTF. CDR3 coding DNA: TGTGCCAGCAGCGGTTGGGTCTCGGTCTCTGGGGCCAACGTCCTGACTTTC.

The V call is TRBV7-3, the J call TRBJ1-1; D unresolved. The germline V gene has CDR1 SGHTA and CDR2 FQGTGA. Trimming removed 1 base from V and 1 base from J, with 4 bases in between. This CDR3 is 13 amino acids long. This CDR3 reads CASSLMRNTEAFF. CDR3 nucleotides: TGTGCCAGCAGCTTAATGCGGAACACTGAAGCTTTCTTT.

The chain links TRBV18 to TRBJ2-7, with 7 bases that match TRBD1. V trimming: 2 bases; J trimming: 3 bases; junction bases outside the gene matches: 4. The CDR3 covers 14 residues. Looked up from germline, CDR1 is KGHSH and CDR2 is LQKENI. CDR3 DNA sequence: TGTGCCAGCTCACCAGACAGGGTTAGCTACGAGCAGTACTTC. It is translated as CASSPDRVSYEQYF.

The gene calls are TRBV27 and TRBJ1-2, with D maybe TRBD1 (5 bases). CDR3 size: 14 residues. The V end was cut by 0 bases, the J end by 7 bases, with 12 bases between. CDR1 and CDR2 (germline): MNHEY, SMNVEV (reference sequence). The CDR3 coding sequence is TGTGCCAGCAGTTTATCAGGAGGGGCTATTGGCTACACCTTC. This sequence encodes CASSLSGGAIGYTF.

The rearrangement links TRBV7-2 to TRBJ2-5, with a possible D match to TRBD1 (5 bases). The tail of the sequence fits TRBJ2-7 better, so the J call may be wrong. Looked up from germline, CDR1 is SGHTA and CDR2 is FQGNSA. The CDR3 contains 15 residues. The CDR3 sequence is CASSYTGSPRYEQYF. The CDR3 DNA is TGTGCCAGCAGTTATACAGGATCGCCCCGCTACGAGCAGTACTTC.

V gene TRBV10-3 combines with J gene TRBJ1-5; D remains unclear. Germline-derived CDR1 and CDR2 are ENHRY and SYGVKD. This CDR3 has 15 amino acids. The germline V and J ends were trimmed by 3 bases and 5 bases, with 14 bases remaining between them. The CDR3 bases are TGTGCCATCAGTGACCTACCGGGGTTAGATCAGCCCCAGCATTTT. Translating gives CAISDLPGLDQPQHF.

This chain connects TRBV7-2 to TRBJ1-2; D possibly corresponds to TRBD1 (6 bases). This CDR3 spans 13 amino acids. From germline, CDR1 is SGHTA and CDR2 FQGNSA. V was shortened by 1 base and J by 10 bases, with 13 bases between the two germline ends. The CDR3: CASSLETGAYYTF. The CDR3 DNA is TGTGCCAGCAGCTTAGAGACAGGTGCTTACTACACCTTC.